The subject of this entry is one T cell receptor beta chain. The data originate from a study of brain T cells in children with intractable seizures. This CDR3 has 19 amino acids. The germline V gene has CDR1 MNHEY and CDR2 SMNVEV (reference sequence). The junction had 13 bases not matched to a gene; V was cut back by 6 bases and J by 0 bases. Assay used: immunoSEQ multiplex PCR; TCRdb lists only in-frame clones, some missing. The table has some 62,000 clones, approximately 95% seen once. The chain recombines TRBV27 with TRBJ1-6; TRBD1 matches 8 bases. Sequences were derived from peripheral blood, sampled at surgery. The TCR originated in a boy younger than two with focal cortical dysplasia and intractable seizures. The CDR3 here is CASSPGQGYLSSYNSPLHF. CDR3 DNA sequence: TGTGCCAGCAGCCCCGGACAGGGCTACCTGAGCTCCTATAATTCACCCCTCCACTTT.